The 14 T cell receptor beta chains listed next were all sequenced from one sample in a study of T cells expressing NK-cell markers. TCRdb re-called the 5' RACE reads and gives one entry per CDR3 protein, without DNA. The sample data list a few hundred thousand distinct CDR3 sequences. Sequencing used blood T cells: a sorted CD56 or NKG2C T cell subset, CD4+ or CD8+ T cells, or bulk PBMC T cells (not recorded which). Receptor source: a man aged 18-69 years in good health.

The chain has TRBV6-5 and TRBJ2-6; the TRBD1 assignment by TCRdb is unverifiable without DNA. CDR1 MNHEY and CDR2 SVGAGI come from the germline V gene. The CDR3 extends over 16 amino acids. This chain's CDR3 is CASSYEDRREANVLTF.

V and J are TRBV5-1 and TRBJ2-1; there is no DNA to check the TCRdb D call of TRBD1. CDR1 SGHRS and CDR2 YFSETQ come from the germline V gene. The CDR3 covers 15 residues. The CDR3 protein is CASSSMTGPGREQFF. The full variable domain, with the rest looked up from reference TRBV5-1 and TRBJ2-1, is KAGVTQTPRYLIKTRGQQVTLSCSPISGHRSVSWYQQTPGQGLQFLFEYFSETQRNKGNFPGRFSGRQFSNSRSEMNVSTLELGDSALYLCASSSMTGPGREQFFGPGTRLTVL.

The chain carries TRBV5-1 and TRBJ2-2; TCRdb indicates TRBD1, and absent DNA this call remains unverified. Germline lookup yields CDR1 SGHRS and CDR2 YFSETQ. This CDR3 spans 16 amino acids. CDR3 region: CASSPRSVGTSGELFF.

The chain employs TRBV5-5 and TRBJ1-6. The CDR3 runs 16 residues. Germline CDR1 SGHKS, CDR2 YYEKEE (reference sequence). CDR3 region: CASSLRASSYNSPLHF.

V usage is TRBV6-5 and J usage is TRBJ2-7; there is no DNA to check the TCRdb D call of TRBD1. Germline CDR1 and CDR2: MNHEY and SVGAGI. CDR3 length equals 15 residues. The CDR3 loop is CASSYGPRGGYEQYF.

This chain links TRBV21-1 with TRBJ2-7; TCRdb returns TRBD1, unconfirmable since there is no DNA. TRBV21-1 is flagged as a pseudogene. This CDR3 comprises 16 residues. The CDR3 region is CASSAETGGCLNEQYF.

CDR3 sequence: CASSLARASGLIYNEQFF. The chain couples TRBV11-1 to TRBJ2-1; TCRdb indicates TRBD2, and absent DNA this call remains unverified. CDR1 is SGHAT, CDR2 FQDESV, per germline (reference sequence). This CDR3 spans 18 amino acids.

The chain employs TRBV12-3 or TRBV12-4 and TRBJ1-2. The CDR3 totals 13 residues. CDR3 sequence: CASSLRALYGYTF.

This rearrangement joins TRBV15 to TRBJ1-3. This CDR3 is 16 amino acids long. Germline loops: CDR1 LNHNV, CDR2 YYDKDF (reference sequence). CDR3 sequence reads: CATSRDPPGSGNTIYF.

The CDR3 sequence is CASNRAVEGTQYF. V is TRBV6-1 and J is TRBJ2-3; TCRdb indicates TRBD1, and absent DNA this call remains unverified. CDR1 MNHNS and CDR2 SASEGT come from the germline V gene. The CDR3 extends over 13 amino acids.

The chain carries TRBV7-8 and TRBJ2-1; TCRdb's assignment of TRBD2 cannot be checked, as there is no DNA. This CDR3 has 15 residues. Germline CDR1 is SGHVS and CDR2 is FQNEAQ. The CDR3 reads CASSLAATSYNEQFF.

The chain joins TRBV9 to TRBJ2-1; TCRdb reports TRBD1, a call that lacks DNA to check it against. The germline gives CDR1 SGDLS, CDR2 YYNGEE. This CDR3 spans 14 amino acids. CDR3 in amino acids: CASSEGGPGNEQFF.

The V and J genes are TRBV21-1 and TRBJ1-4. TRBV21-1 is given as a pseudogene. CDR3 size: 13 residues. The CDR3 protein is CASSKGSSEKLFF.

This chain's CDR3 is CASSKRGAEDEQYF. This chain connects TRBV21-1 to TRBJ2-7; as DNA is missing, the TRBD1 call by TCRdb cannot be tested. TRBV21-1 is tagged as a pseudogene. The CDR3 spans 14 residues.